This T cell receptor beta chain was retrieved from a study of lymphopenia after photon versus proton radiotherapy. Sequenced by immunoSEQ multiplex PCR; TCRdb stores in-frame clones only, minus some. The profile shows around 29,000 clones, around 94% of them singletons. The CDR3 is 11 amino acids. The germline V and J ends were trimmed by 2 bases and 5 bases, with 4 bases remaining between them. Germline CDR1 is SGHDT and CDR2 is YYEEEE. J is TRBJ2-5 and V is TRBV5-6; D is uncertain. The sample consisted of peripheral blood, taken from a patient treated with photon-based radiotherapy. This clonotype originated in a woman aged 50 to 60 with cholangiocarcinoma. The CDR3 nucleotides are TGTGCCAGCAGCTTTATGGAGACCCAGTACTTC. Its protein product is CASSFMETQYF.